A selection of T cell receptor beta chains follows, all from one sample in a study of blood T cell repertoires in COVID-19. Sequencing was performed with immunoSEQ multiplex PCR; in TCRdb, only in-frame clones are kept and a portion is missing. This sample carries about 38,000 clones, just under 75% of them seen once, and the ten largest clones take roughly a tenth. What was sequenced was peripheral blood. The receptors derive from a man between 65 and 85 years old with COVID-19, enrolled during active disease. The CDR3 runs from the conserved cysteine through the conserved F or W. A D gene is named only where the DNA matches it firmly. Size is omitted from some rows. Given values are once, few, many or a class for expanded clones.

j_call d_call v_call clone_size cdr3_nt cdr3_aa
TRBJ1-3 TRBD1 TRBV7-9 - TGTGCCAGCAGCTTAAGGACAGGGGGTACCATATATTTT CASSLRTGGTIYF
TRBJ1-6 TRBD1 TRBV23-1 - TGCGCCAGCAGTCAACTACCTCGGACAGGGAGTAATTCACCCCTCCACTTT CASSQLPRTGSNSPLHF
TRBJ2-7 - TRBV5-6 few TGTGCCAGCAGTTTAAACTCCTACGAGCAGTACTTC CASSLNSYEQYF
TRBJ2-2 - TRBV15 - TGTGCCACCAGCAGAGATTCGGCTAGGGGCACCGGGGAGCTGTTTTTT CATSRDSARGTGELFF
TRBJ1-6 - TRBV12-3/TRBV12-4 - TGTGCCAGCAGCGGGGACTTGAATTCACCCCTCCACTTT CASSGDLNSPLHF
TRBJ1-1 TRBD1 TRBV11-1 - TGTGCCAGCAGCCATAAAGGGGGCAGGTCGACTGAAGCTTTCTTT CASSHKGGRSTEAFF
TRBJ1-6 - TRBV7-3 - TGTGCCAGCAGTCTCGGGTCCGGTAATTCACCCCTCCACTTT CASSLGSGNSPLHF
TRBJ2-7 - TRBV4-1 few TGCGCCAGCAGCCAAGCGCCGACAGGAGAGTACGAGCAGTACTTC CASSQAPTGEYEQYF
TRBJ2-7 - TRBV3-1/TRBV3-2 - TGTGCCAGCAGCCAAGGTCGGGGGGCCTCCTACGAGCAGTACTTC CASSQGRGASYEQYF
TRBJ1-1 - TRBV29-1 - TGCAGCGTTGAAGGGGGCCAGGGGCATGCTTTCTTT CSVEGGQGHAFF
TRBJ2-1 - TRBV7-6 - TGTGCCAGCAGCTTTGTGGTGTCGGAGCGGCGAGACAATGAGCAGTTCTTC CASSFVVSERRDNEQFF
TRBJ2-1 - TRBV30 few TGTGCCTGGACCCTCCAGGGCAATGAGCAGTTCTTC CAWTLQGNEQFF
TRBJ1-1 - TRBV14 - TGTGCCAGCAGCCAACTTTCTATGAACACTGAAGCTTTCTTT CASSQLSMNTEAFF
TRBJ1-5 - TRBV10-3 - TGTGCCATCAACGCAGGGGCCGATCAGCCCCAGCATTTT CAINAGADQPQHF
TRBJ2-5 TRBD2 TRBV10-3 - TGTGCCATCAGTGAGTCGACTAGCGGGGGTGAGACCCAGTACTTC CAISESTSGGETQYF
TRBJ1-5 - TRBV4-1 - TGCGCCAGCAGCCAAGTACAGGGTGAGAAGCCCCAGCATTTT CASSQVQGEKPQHF
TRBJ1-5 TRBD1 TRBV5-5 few TGTGCCAGCAGCTTGTACAGGGGGATGGGTCAGCCCCAGCATTTT CASSLYRGMGQPQHF
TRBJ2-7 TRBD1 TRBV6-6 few TGTGCCAGCATCGCCGGGACAGGGGGTTTCTACGAGCAGTACTTC CASIAGTGGFYEQYF
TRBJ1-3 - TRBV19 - TGTGCCAGTAGCCCAGGACGGGGAGTCGCTGGAAACACCATATATTTT CASSPGRGVAGNTIYF
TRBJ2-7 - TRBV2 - TGTGCCATCCGCGGAGGGTACGGGACCTACGAGCAGTACTTC CAIRGGYGTYEQYF
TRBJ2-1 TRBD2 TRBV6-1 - TGTGCCAGCAGTGAAGGTGCGGGAGGATCCTACAATGAGCAGTTCTTC CASSEGAGGSYNEQFF
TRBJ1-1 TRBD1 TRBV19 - TGTGCCAGTGGAATGGACAGGGGGCGTATAAACACTGAAGCTTTCTTT CASGMDRGRINTEAFF
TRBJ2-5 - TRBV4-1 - TGCGCCAGCAGCCAAGATCCATCAGGGTTCAGACAAGAGACCCAGTACTTC CASSQDPSGFRQETQYF
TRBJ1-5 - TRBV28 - TGTGCCAGCAGACGTACAGTACAGGGTCGAGCCCAGCATTTT CASRRTVQGRAQHF
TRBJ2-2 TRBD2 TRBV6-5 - TGTGCCAGCAGTTCCGTAGCGGGAGGTTCCACCGGGGAGCTGTTTTTT CASSSVAGGSTGELFF
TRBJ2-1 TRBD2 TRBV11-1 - TGTGCCAGCAGCCCAGCGGGGGGTTACTACAATGAGCAGTTCTTC CASSPAGGYYNEQFF
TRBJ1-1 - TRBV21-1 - TGTGCCAGCAGCAGCCCAGGGGACCCCAGGTTCTTT CASSSPGDPRFF
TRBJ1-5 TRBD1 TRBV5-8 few TGTGCCAGCAACAGGGGGGTGGTTTCGGATCAGCCCCAGCATTTT CASNRGVVSDQPQHF
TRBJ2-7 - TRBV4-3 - TGCGCCAGCAGCCAAGATACCACTAACACGGCAGGGGGGACGCACGAGCAGTACTTC CASSQDTTNTAGGTHEQYF
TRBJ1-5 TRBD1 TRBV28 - TGTGCCAGCAGTTCGGACAGGGGGAATAGCAATCAGCCCCAGCATTTT CASSSDRGNSNQPQHF
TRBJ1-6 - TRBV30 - TGTGCCTGGAGTCTGGGCAGGGGAATTTCACCCCTCCACTTT CAWSLGRGISPLHF
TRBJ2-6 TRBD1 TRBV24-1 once TGTGCCACCAGTGAAGGGACAGGACGATTCTCTGGGGCCAACGTCCTGACTTTC CATSEGTGRFSGANVLTF
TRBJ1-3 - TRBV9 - TGTGCCAGCAGCGTAGGGGGGGTCTCTGGAAACACCATATATTTT CASSVGGVSGNTIYF
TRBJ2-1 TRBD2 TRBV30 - TGTGCCTGGAGAAGGAAGGGACTAGCGGGAGTTGAGCAGTTCTTC CAWRRKGLAGVEQFF
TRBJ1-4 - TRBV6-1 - TGTGCCAGCAGTGGGGGCCTATACTCAACTAATGAAAAACTGTTTTTT CASSGGLYSTNEKLFF
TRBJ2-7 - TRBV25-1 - TGTGCCAGCACCGCAGTCGAGGGGCAGTACTTC CASTAVEGQYF
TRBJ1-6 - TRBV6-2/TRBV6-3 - TGTGCCAGCAGCCTAGCGAGTTGGAGGTCACCCCTCCACTTT CASSLASWRSPLHF
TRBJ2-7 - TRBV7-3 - TGTGCCAGCAGCCTGTCCCGGGGGACCCTATACGAGCAGTACTTC CASSLSRGTLYEQYF
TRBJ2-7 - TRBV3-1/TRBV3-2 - TGTGCCAGCAGCCAATTCCGGCGGGGAGCCCACCCCTACGAGCAGTACTTC CASSQFRRGAHPYEQYF
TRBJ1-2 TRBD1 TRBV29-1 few TGCAGCGCCGGATTAGACAGGGCCTCTTCTGGGGACTACACCTTC CSAGLDRASSGDYTF
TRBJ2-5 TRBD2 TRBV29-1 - TGCAGCGTTGTCGGCCTAGCGGTGGAAGGGACCCAGTACTTC CSVVGLAVEGTQYF
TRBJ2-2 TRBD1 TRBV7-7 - TGTGCCAGCAGGCCCGGGACAGGGACCGCCGGGGAGCTGTTTTTT CASRPGTGTAGELFF